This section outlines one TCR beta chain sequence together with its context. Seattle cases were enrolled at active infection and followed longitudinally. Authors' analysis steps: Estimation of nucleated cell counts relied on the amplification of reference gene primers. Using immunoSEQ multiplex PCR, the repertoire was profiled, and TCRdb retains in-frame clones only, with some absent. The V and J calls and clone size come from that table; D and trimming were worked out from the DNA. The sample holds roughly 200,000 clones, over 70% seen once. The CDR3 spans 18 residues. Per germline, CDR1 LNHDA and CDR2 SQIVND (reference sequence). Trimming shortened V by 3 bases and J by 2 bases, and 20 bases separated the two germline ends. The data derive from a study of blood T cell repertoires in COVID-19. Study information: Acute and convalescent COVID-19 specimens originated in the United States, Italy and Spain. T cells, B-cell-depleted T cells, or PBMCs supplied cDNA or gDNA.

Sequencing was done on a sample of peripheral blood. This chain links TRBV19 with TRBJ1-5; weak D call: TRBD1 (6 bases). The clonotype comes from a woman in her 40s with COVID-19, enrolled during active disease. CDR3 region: CASSMRSGGINGNQPQHF. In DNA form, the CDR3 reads TGTGCCAGTAGTATGCGGTCGGGGGGCATTAACGGCAATCAGCCCCAGCATTTT.